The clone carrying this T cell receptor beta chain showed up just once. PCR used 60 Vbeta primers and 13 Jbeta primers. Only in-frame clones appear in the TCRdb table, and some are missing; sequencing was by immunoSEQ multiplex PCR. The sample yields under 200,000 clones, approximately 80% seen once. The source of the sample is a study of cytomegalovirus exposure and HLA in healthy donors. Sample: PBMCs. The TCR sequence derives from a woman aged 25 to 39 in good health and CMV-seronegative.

CDR3: CASNFPTGLRGYTF. Here the CDR3 DNA reads TGTGCCAGCAACTTTCCGACAGGGTTGCGTGGCTACACCTTC. The rearrangement joins TRBV5-4 to TRBJ1-2; TRBD1 agrees at 7 bases. This CDR3 is 14 amino acids long. V lost 6 bases to trimming and J lost 7 bases; unmatched junction nucleotides: 12. Germline CDR1 is SGHNT and CDR2 is YYREEE (reference sequence).